Shown below are 26 T cell receptor beta chains from a single sample sequenced in a study of T-cell reconstitution after alpha-beta-depleted transplantation in children. The authors prepared the TCRbeta library with unique molecular identifiers. TCRdb re-derived calls from the PCR reads in MiXCR, one entry per CDR3 protein. Of fewer than 550,000 distinct CDR3 sequences in the sample, 10% to 12% were seen once. The sequences come from PBMCs, mostly from graft donor cells, collected 180 days after TCRalphabeta/CD19-depleted stem cell transplant. These receptors were collected from a female patient aged 2-15 years who had a stem cell transplant for aplastic anemia, so the T cells may come from the graft donor.

This chain links TRBV4-1 with TRBJ2-6; perhaps TRBD1 as D (5 bases). Germline V lookup: CDR1 MGHRA, CDR2 YSYEKL. Trimming removed 4 bases from V and 4 bases from J, with 17 bases in between. This CDR3 spans 17 amino acids. CDR3 sequence (DNA): TGCGCCAGCAGCCCGGAAGGGGCCAGAAAGGGGGCCAACGTCCTGACTTTC. It codes for CASSPEGARKGANVLTF.

This clonotype occurred a few times. The chain links TRBV9 to TRBJ1-3, with D possibly matching TRBD1 (6 bases). The ends were cut back, 7 bases at V and 0 bases at J, with 14 bases in the middle. Germline V gives CDR1 SGDLS, CDR2 YYNGEE. The CDR3 runs to 15 residues. CDR3 bases: TGTGCCAGCGGCGGGACACGAGCCTCTGGAAACACCATATATTTT. As protein: CASGGTRASGNTIYF.

The sample holds a few counts of this clonotype. The chain recombines TRBV29-1 with TRBJ2-5, with D perhaps TRBD2 (5 bases). From germline, CDR1 is SQVTM and CDR2 ANQGSEA. CDR3 length equals 14 residues. Trimming left V 7 bases short and J 5 bases short, with 20 bases between. The chain's CDR3 is CSAAEMRAGETQYF. CDR3 bases: TGCAGCGCTGCGGAAATGAGGGCGGGCGAGACCCAGTACTTC. The whole variable domain, filled in from reference TRBV29-1 and TRBJ2-5, reads SAVISQKPSRDICQRGTSLTIQCQVDSQVTMMFWYRQQPGQSLTLIATANQGSEATYESGFVIDKFPISRPNLTFSTLTVSNMSPEDSSIYLCSAAEMRAGETQYFGPGTRLLVL.

V and J are TRBV28 and TRBJ1-5, with a weak D call TRBD1 (5 bases). Trimming stripped 1 base from V and 1 base from J, with 11 bases between. Germline V gene sequence: CDR1 MDHEN, CDR2 SYDVKM. This CDR3 has 16 residues. Here the CDR3 DNA reads TGTGCCAGCAGTTTATTCCGGGGGGTGAGCAATCAGCCCCAGCATTTT. Translation: CASSLFRGVSNQPQHF. Full variable domain (rest looked up from reference TRBV28 and TRBJ1-5): DVKVTQSSRYLVKRTGEKVFLECVQDMDHENMFWYRQDPGLGLRLIYFSYDVKMKEKGDIPEGYSVSREKKERFSLILESASTNQTSMYLCASSLFRGVSNQPQHFGDGTRLSIL.

The rearrangement links TRBV27 to TRBJ2-7, with D perhaps TRBD2 (6 bases). The CDR3 runs 13 residues. Germline loops: CDR1 MNHEY, CDR2 SMNVEV (reference sequence). The V end was cut by 11 bases, the J end by 0 bases, with 14 bases between. The DNA for the CDR3 is TGTGCCGTAGGAGCGGGCTTCTCCTACGAGCAGTACTTC. Protein sequence: CAVGAGFSYEQYF.

The chain links TRBV29-1 to TRBJ2-7; D is unclear. The CDR3 spans 13 residues. Germline loops: CDR1 SQVTM, CDR2 ANQGSEA. V was clipped by 3 bases and J by 5 bases, with 14 bases between them. This CDR3 reads CSVEVLSRDEQYF. In DNA, the CDR3 is TGCAGCGTTGAGGTCCTAAGTAGGGACGAGCAGTACTTC.

The table lists this clonotype with many counts. The chain joins TRBV12-3 or TRBV12-4 to TRBJ1-5, with D uncertain. CDR3 size: 14 residues. V lost 1 base to trimming and J lost 4 bases, with 8 bases between them. CDR3 DNA sequence: TGTGCCAGCAGTTTAGAAAACAAGAATCAGCCCCAGCATTTT. Translated: CASSLENKNQPQHF.

This clonotype was picked up a small number of times. DNA for the CDR3: TGTGCCAGCAGTTACATCAATGGAGATACGCAGTATTTT. Amino acids: CASSYINGDTQYF. The genes are TRBV6-2 or TRBV6-3 and TRBJ2-3; D remains ambiguous. This CDR3 has 13 residues. Germline CDR1 MNHEY, CDR2 SVGEGT. Trimming stripped 2 bases from V and 5 bases from J, with 8 bases between.

The chain has TRBV19 and TRBJ2-1, with 7 positions matching TRBD2. The CDR3 has 14 residues. The V and J ends lost 3 bases and 4 bases, in that order; junction bases with no gene match: 3. Germline lookup yields CDR1 LNHDA and CDR2 SQIVND (reference sequence). DNA for the CDR3: TGTGCCAGTAGTATTTCGCGGGGGTACAATGAGCAGTTCTTC. This gives the protein CASSISRGYNEQFF. The full variable domain, with the rest looked up from reference TRBV19 and TRBJ2-1, is DGGITQSPKYLFRKEGQNVTLSCEQNLNHDAMYWYRQDPGQGLRLIYYSQIVNDFQKGDIAEGYSVSREKKESFPLTVTSAQKNPTAFYLCASSISRGYNEQFFGPGTRLTVL.

This clonotype has just a few counts. The chain is built from TRBV28 and TRBJ1-1, with D maybe TRBD1 (5 bases). Germline CDR1 and CDR2: MDHEN and SYDVKM. V dropped 7 bases and J dropped 4 bases, with 10 bases sitting between them. The CDR3 contains 12 residues. The CDR3 sequence is CASNRGSTEAFF. The CDR3 DNA is TGTGCCAGCAATCGGGGGAGCACTGAAGCTTTCTTT. The variable domain in full, with the rest retrieved from reference TRBV28 and TRBJ1-1, is DVKVTQSSRYLVKRTGEKVFLECVQDMDHENMFWYRQDPGLGLRLIYFSYDVKMKEKGDIPEGYSVSREKKERFSLILESASTNQTSMYLCASNRGSTEAFFGQGTRLTVV.

The V gene is TRBV28, the J gene TRBJ2-7, with 8 bases that match TRBD1. With V trimmed by 6 bases and J by 4 bases, 14 bases remained unmatched. Germline-derived CDR1 and CDR2 are MDHEN and SYDVKM. CDR3 length: 16 residues. The CDR3 nucleotides read TGTGCCAGCAGCCTTACCCGGACAGGGTGGGCGTACGAGCAGTACTTC. It is translated as CASSLTRTGWAYEQYF.

The CDR3 region has the DNA TGCGCCAGCAGCCGAACCCCAGGGGACTATGGCTACACCTTC. It yields the protein CASSRTPGDYGYTF. The rearrangement uses TRBV5-1 and TRBJ1-2; weak D call: TRBD1 (6 bases). Germline values: CDR1 SGHRS, CDR2 YFSETQ. Trimming took 4 bases from V and 3 from J, leaving 13 bases between them. This CDR3 spans 14 amino acids.

J is TRBJ2-6 and V is TRBV5-6; D gene uncertain. CDR1 SGHDT and CDR2 YYEEEE come from the germline V gene. Trimming pared 2 bases from V and 0 bases from J, leaving 9 bases between. The CDR3 spans 16 residues. DNA for the CDR3: TGTGCCAGCAGCTTTGGTCCGGCCTCTGGGGCCAACGTCCTGACTTTC. Its translation is CASSFGPASGANVLTF.

This clonotype occurred a few times. V is TRBV4-3 and J is TRBJ2-3; 11 bases agree with TRBD2. CDR1 and CDR2 from the germline V gene are LGHNA and YSLEER. V trimming: 5 bases; J trimming: 1 base; junction bases outside the gene matches: 8. The CDR3 has 17 residues. The CDR3, as DNA: TGCGCCAGCAGCTATAGCGGGAGGGGTATGGGCACAGATACGCAGTATTTT. This sequence encodes CASSYSGRGMGTDTQYF.

There are a few counts of this clonotype. The chain couples TRBV12-3 or TRBV12-4 to TRBJ2-2; TRBD1 is a possible D gene (5 bases). This CDR3 is 16 amino acids long. Deletions cut 1 base from V and 0 bases from J, with 9 bases between. CDR3 protein: CASSLGQTPNTGELFF. The CDR3 nucleotides are TGTGCCAGCAGTTTAGGACAGACTCCGAACACCGGGGAGCTGTTTTTT.

This clonotype occurred many times. V usage is TRBV6-2 or TRBV6-3 and J usage is TRBJ2-1, with TRBD2 matching 8 bases. The trim removed 4 bases at V and 7 bases at J, leaving 24 bases unmatched. Germline V CDR1 and CDR2: MNHEY, SVGEGT. CDR3 size: 20 residues. As DNA, the CDR3 is TGTGCCAGCAGTTTCGGCATCCAGGCAACCCGGGAGGGCAAATATAATGAGCAGTTCTTC. Its translation: CASSFGIQATREGKYNEQFF.

This clonotype was seen repeatedly, ten times or more. V and J are TRBV12-3 or TRBV12-4 and TRBJ2-2, with a possible D match to TRBD1 (6 bases). Trimming cost V 5 bases and J 0 bases, with 10 bases left between them. The CDR3 has 15 residues. The CDR3 is CASSPWTANTGELFF. Here the CDR3 DNA reads TGTGCCAGCAGTCCCTGGACAGCGAACACCGGGGAGCTGTTTTTT.

This clonotype was seen at least ten times. CDR3 sequence reads: CASSVGRLGEQFF. CDR3 coding DNA: TGTGCCAGCAGCGTAGGCCGCTTGGGTGAGCAGTTCTTC. The rearrangement links TRBV11-3 to TRBJ2-1; the D is unclear. Per germline, CDR1 SGHNT and CDR2 YENEEA. This CDR3 spans 13 amino acids. V was pared by 5 bases and J by 9 bases, with 14 bases between.

The rearrangement uses TRBV4-3 and TRBJ2-1; 13 bases are a match to TRBD2. There are 16 residues in the CDR3. Per the germline V gene, CDR1 is LGHNA and CDR2 is YSLEER. V gave up 4 bases and J gave up 6 bases; unmatched junction bases: 6. The CDR3 spells CASSPRRLAGGNEQFF. As DNA, the CDR3 is TGCGCCAGCAGCCCACGGAGACTAGCGGGAGGCAATGAGCAGTTCTTC.

This clonotype has only a few counts. V and J are TRBV7-9 and TRBJ2-4; possibly TRBD1 or TRBD2 for D (5 bases each). The ends were cut back, 5 bases at V and 4 bases at J, with 18 bases in the middle. The CDR3 contains 16 residues. The germline gives CDR1 SEHNR, CDR2 FQNEAQ (reference sequence). This chain's CDR3 is CASSPNRGTVKNIQYF. The CDR3 DNA reads as TGTGCCAGCAGCCCCAATCGTGGGACGGTAAAAAACATTCAGTACTTC.

This clonotype was counted many times. This sequence joins TRBV29-1 and TRBJ2-5; 7 nucleotides line up with TRBD1. V shed 1 base and J 5 bases; nucleotides not matched to a gene: 4. Germline V CDR1 and CDR2: SQVTM, ANQGSEA. The CDR3 length is 13 residues. The CDR3 is CSVEGQTGETQYF. DNA for the CDR3: TGCAGCGTTGAAGGACAGACAGGGGAGACCCAGTACTTC.

This clonotype was seen repeatedly, ten times or more. This chain connects TRBV27 to TRBJ1-2; D remains ambiguous. Germline CDR1 reads MNHEY; CDR2 reads SMNVEV (reference sequence). This CDR3 contains 12 residues. Trimming stripped 5 bases from V and 4 bases from J, with 8 bases between. CDR3 protein: CASSGRTYGYTF. The CDR3 DNA sequence: TGTGCCAGCAGTGGACGGACCTATGGCTACACCTTC.

At least ten counts were recorded for this clonotype. The V call is TRBV6-5, the J call TRBJ1-6; D is perhaps TRBD1 (5 bases). With 2 bases removed from V and 1 base from J, the gap between germline ends came to 6 bases. The CDR3 spans 15 residues. Germline loops: CDR1 MNHEY, CDR2 SVGAGI. The CDR3 DNA reads TGTGCCAGCAGTTACAGGGGATCCTATAATTCACCCCTCCACTTT. Protein: CASSYRGSYNSPLHF.

The V and J genes are TRBV5-1 and TRBJ2-1, with 9 bases identical to TRBD1. V dropped 7 bases and J dropped 4; count of bases not matched to a gene: 9. The CDR3 loop spans 15 amino acids. Germline V CDR1 and CDR2: SGHRS, YFSETQ. The DNA of the CDR3 is TGCGCCAGCCGCGAACAGGGGGCGGGGTACAATGAGCAGTTCTTC. Its protein is CASREQGAGYNEQFF.

This clonotype was seen ten or more times. This chain joins TRBV7-9 and TRBJ2-1; tentatively, D is TRBD1 (5 bases). Trimming removed 5 bases from V and 8 bases from J, with 19 bases in between. CDR1 and CDR2 from the germline V gene are SEHNR and FQNEAQ (reference sequence). The CDR3 covers 15 residues. The CDR3 sequence is CASSDSEPPDYEQFF. CDR3 bases: TGTGCCAGCAGCGACAGCGAGCCCCCCGATTATGAGCAGTTCTTC.

This chain links TRBV7-9 with TRBJ1-1, with D unresolved. The CDR3 contains 15 residues. The germline CDR1 and CDR2 sequences are SEHNR and FQNEAQ (reference sequence). Deletions cut 3 bases from V and 4 bases from J, with 15 bases between. Here the CDR3 reads CASSFIEGIRTEAFF. CDR3 DNA sequence: TGTGCCAGCAGCTTCATAGAAGGGATTCGCACTGAAGCTTTCTTT.